A selection of T cell receptor beta chains follows, all from one sample in a study of shared clonotypes between healthy human individuals. Sequencing used immunoSEQ multiplex PCR; TCRdb keeps in-frame clones, though not all of them. This sample has around 690,000 clones; roughly 88% occur once, and the top ten carry approximately 35%. Sequenced sample: memory CD8+ T cells from PBMCs. The receptors shown here come from a man younger than 30 in good health. Some clones in this sample may be carry-over from other donors' samples. CDR3s leave out the opening cysteine and the closing phenylalanine or tryptophan. The order of the fields is V gene, J gene, CDR3 protein.

v_call: TRBV5-6; j_call: TRBJ2-3; cdr3_aa: ASSTFYLGQGTTDTQY
v_call: TRBV14; j_call: TRBJ2-4; cdr3_aa: ASSPGDIAKNIQY
v_call: TRBV13; j_call: TRBJ2-1; cdr3_aa: ASSSRDRGNEQF
v_call: TRBV6-5; j_call: TRBJ2-4; cdr3_aa: ASSYREGLGKNIQY
v_call: TRBV27; j_call: TRBJ1-2; cdr3_aa: ASSPEGVYGYT
v_call: TRBV5-1; j_call: TRBJ2-1; cdr3_aa: ASSPGQFSYNEQF
v_call: TRBV6-5; j_call: TRBJ1-1; cdr3_aa: ASSYARRWTEAF
v_call: TRBV5-6; j_call: TRBJ2-1; cdr3_aa: ASSLGSLGEQF
v_call: TRBV7-9; j_call: TRBJ2-3; cdr3_aa: ASSLDPSSGSPTDTQY
v_call: TRBV5-6; j_call: TRBJ1-1; cdr3_aa: ASSAGTAMNTEAF
v_call: TRBV30; j_call: TRBJ2-1; cdr3_aa: AWRVWGYNEQF
v_call: TRBV27; j_call: TRBJ1-2; cdr3_aa: ASSFLHRYT
v_call: TRBV28; j_call: TRBJ2-7; cdr3_aa: ASSGRPDSYEQY
v_call: TRBV6-1; j_call: TRBJ2-7; cdr3_aa: ASSDLTGYEQY
v_call: TRBV6-4; j_call: TRBJ2-3; cdr3_aa: ASSDDGTSTDTQY
v_call: TRBV9; j_call: TRBJ2-3; cdr3_aa: ASSEWPAETSGPVH
v_call: TRBV27; j_call: TRBJ2-7; cdr3_aa: ATTRGLSYEQY
v_call: TRBV11-2; j_call: TRBJ2-3; cdr3_aa: ASSFPRDSHKALTDTQY
v_call: TRBV15; j_call: TRBJ2-3; cdr3_aa: ATSTISWTSGESDTQY
v_call: TRBV27; j_call: TRBJ2-7; cdr3_aa: ASSPPGRPPGIEQY
v_call: TRBV6-6; j_call: TRBJ2-1; cdr3_aa: ASSYGLEVNEQF
v_call: TRBV7-2; j_call: TRBJ2-5; cdr3_aa: ASSLVPTAQETQY
v_call: TRBV7-3; j_call: TRBJ1-1; cdr3_aa: ASSVYLNTEAF
v_call: TRBV4-3; j_call: TRBJ2-1; cdr3_aa: ASSQTWTGGFDEQF
v_call: TRBV2; j_call: TRBJ2-1; cdr3_aa: ASSEVTTYNEQF
v_call: TRBV15; j_call: TRBJ1-4; cdr3_aa: ATSSRRGANEKLF
v_call: TRBV6-5; j_call: TRBJ1-1; cdr3_aa: ASTARQGVRTEAF